A single sample gave rise to the 4 T cell receptor beta chains below, sequenced in a study of blood T cell repertoires in COVID-19. Clones were sequenced by immunoSEQ multiplex PCR, and TCRdb holds only the in-frame ones, with some missing. The sample has 20,000 to 25,000 clones, about 91% seen once. Material for sequencing was peripheral blood. The receptors stem from a woman in her 70s with active COVID-19.

Here the CDR3 reads CAISESTGHEQYF. The CDR3 DNA reads as TGTGCCATCAGTGAGTCCACAGGACACGAGCAGTACTTC. V usage is TRBV10-3 and J usage is TRBJ2-7; D is perhaps TRBD1 (5 bases). V was pared by 0 bases and J by 5 bases, with 8 bases between. The germline V gene encodes CDR1 ENHRY and CDR2 SYGVKD. The CDR3 length is 13 residues.

The rearrangement uses TRBV28 and TRBJ2-1; possible D gene TRBD2, 5 bases. CDR3 length equals 12 residues. Per the germline V gene, CDR1 is MDHEN and CDR2 is SYDVKM. Trimming pared 7 bases from V and 6 bases from J, leaving 10 bases between. This chain's CDR3 is CASTPRANEQFF. In DNA, the CDR3 is TGTGCCAGCACCCCGAGGGCCAATGAGCAGTTCTTC.

The J gene is TRBJ2-2, the V gene TRBV10-3; TRBD2 is a possible D gene (6 bases). There are 14 residues in the CDR3. CDR1 ENHRY and CDR2 SYGVKD come from the germline V gene. With 7 bases removed from V and 6 bases from J, the gap between germline ends came to 15 bases. CDR3 nucleotides: TGTGCCATCACCCCGGGGGAGGAGGCCGGGGAGCTGTTTTTT. This codes for CAITPGEEAGELFF.

The chain carries TRBV19 and TRBJ1-3, with D hard to call. V was clipped by 5 bases and J by 0 bases, with 8 bases between them. Germline V gene sequence: CDR1 LNHDA, CDR2 SQIVND (reference sequence). CDR3 size: 14 residues. CDR3 sequence: CASSPRSSGNTIYF. The CDR3, as DNA: TGTGCCAGTAGTCCCCGTTCCTCTGGAAACACCATATATTTT.